The next 13 T cell receptor beta chains were all read from a single sample in a study of blood T cells in healthy people across ages. Sample-barcoded 5' priming and a J-beta primer mix drove a second PCR of about 6 to 12 cycles. One entry per CDR3 protein results from TCRdb running MiXCR on the 5' RACE reads. The sample shows 1.5 million to 1.8 million distinct CDR3 sequences, around 40% of them seen only once. Specimen: blood. These TCRs come from a woman under 30 in good health.

A few counts support this clonotype. This CDR3 is CASSQGRRARTGELFF. The DNA for the CDR3 is TGCGCCAGCAGCCAAGGGCGCAGGGCTAGAACCGGGGAGCTGTTTTTT. This sequence joins TRBV4-1 and TRBJ2-2; tentative D call: TRBD1 (5 bases). The CDR3 totals 16 residues. Per the germline V gene, CDR1 is MGHRA and CDR2 is YSYEKL. V lost 1 base to trimming and J lost 5 bases, with 14 bases between them.

This clonotype is a singleton in its sample. Possible read error: a much larger clone is one base away. This chain connects TRBV6-2 or TRBV6-3 to TRBJ1-1; D is undetermined. V lost 6 bases and J 0 bases, leaving 8 bases between the germline ends. Germline V gene lookup returns CDR1 MNHEY and CDR2 SVGEGT. There are 13 residues in the CDR3. CDR3 protein: CASRRELNTEAFF. The CDR3 coding sequence is TGTGCCAGCAGACGGGAGTTGAACACTGAAGCTTTCTTT.

About this clonotype: At one boundary the junction diverges from the germline segment, which might be a read error. The chain uses TRBV28 and TRBJ1-4; D gene unclear. The CDR3 length is 15 residues. The germline gives CDR1 MDHEN, CDR2 SYDVKM. The CDR3 here is CATGSAALANERLFF. The CDR3 bases are TGTGCCACCGGGAGCGCGGCGCTGGCTAATGAAAGACTGTTTTTT.

The gene calls are TRBV29-1 and TRBJ1-5; TRBD1 is a possible D gene (5 bases). V dropped 4 bases and J dropped 7 bases, with 17 bases sitting between them. CDR1 is SQVTM, CDR2 ANQGSEA, per germline. The CDR3 contains 14 residues. In DNA, the CDR3 is TGCAGCGTTGCCTGGGGGGGTGGCCAACAGCCCCAGCATTTT. Protein product: CSVAWGGGQQPQHF.

The CDR3 nucleotides are TGTGCCAGCAGTACAGGGAGACATCAGCCCCAGCATTTT. It encodes CASSTGRHQPQHF. The chain couples TRBV6-2 or TRBV6-3 to TRBJ1-5, with D possibly being TRBD1 (6 bases). Germline values: CDR1 MNHEY, CDR2 SVGEGT. This CDR3 spans 13 amino acids. V was cut by 5 bases and J by 5 bases, with 10 bases left in between.

The chain uses TRBV27 and TRBJ1-1; TRBD1 is a possible D gene (6 bases). Germline-derived CDR1 and CDR2 are MNHEY and SMNVEV (reference sequence). The CDR3 runs to 14 residues. Trimming pared 5 bases from V and 1 base from J, leaving 11 bases between. The CDR3 protein is CASSVRTANTEAFF. The CDR3 DNA reads as TGTGCCAGCAGTGTCCGGACAGCGAACACTGAAGCTTTCTTT.

V and J are TRBV29-1 and TRBJ2-7, with TRBD2 identical over 10 bases. The CDR3 runs 15 residues. CDR1 is SQVTM, CDR2 ANQGSEA, per germline. J was trimmed by 3 bases and V by 2 bases; bases with no gene match: 7. The CDR3: CSVEKRASGSYEQYF. The CDR3 DNA follows: TGCAGCGTTGAAAAAAGGGCTAGCGGGAGCTACGAGCAGTACTTC.

The chain is built from TRBV6-6 and TRBJ2-3, with D unresolved. CDR3 length equals 15 residues. Germline values: CDR1 MNHNY, CDR2 SVGAGI (reference sequence). Trimming took off 6 bases at V and 3 bases at J, with 16 bases between the two ends. The CDR3 sequence is CASSRRELRTDTQYF. The CDR3 coding sequence is TGTGCCAGCAGCCGCAGAGAACTGAGGACAGATACGCAGTATTTT.

This clonotype has a handful of counts. The rearrangement joins TRBV6-2 or TRBV6-3 to TRBJ2-7, with D perhaps TRBD1 or TRBD2 (5 bases each). CDR3 length equals 15 residues. CDR1 MNHEY and CDR2 SVGEGT come from the germline V gene. Trimming took 8 bases from V and 2 from J, leaving 19 bases between them. The CDR3 here is CASVRLRGATYEQYF. The CDR3, as DNA: TGTGCCAGCGTTCGTCTAAGGGGAGCTACCTACGAGCAGTACTTC.

This clonotype was detected only a few times. The rearrangement uses TRBV3-1 and TRBJ2-7, with no clear D. The CDR3 totals 14 residues. V lost 1 base and J lost 6, with 13 bases in between. The germline V gene has CDR1 LGHDT and CDR2 YNNKEL (reference sequence). The CDR3 DNA reads TGTGCCAGCAGCCAAGGTCCTTCGGCAGCCGAGCAGTACTTC. Its translation is CASSQGPSAAEQYF.

This clonotype has only a few counts. The chain has TRBV5-1 and TRBJ2-3; D is uncertain. Trimming stripped 3 bases from V and 1 base from J, with 15 bases between. This CDR3 comprises 16 residues. Germline assignment: CDR1 SGHRS and CDR2 YFSETQ. CDR3 sequence reads: CASSWLDGLRTDTQYF. CDR3 sequence (DNA): TGCGCCAGCAGCTGGTTGGACGGGCTTCGCACAGATACGCAGTATTTT.

This clonotype has more than one count but fewer than ten. The rearrangement uses TRBV15 and TRBJ2-1; D gene ambiguous. Germline loops: CDR1 LNHNV, CDR2 YYDKDF (reference sequence). CDR3 size: 14 residues. V was cut by 7 bases and J by 4 bases, with 14 bases left in between. For the CDR3, the DNA is TGTGCCACCACCCCTAACCGCGGTTACAATGAGCAGTTCTTC. Its translation is CATTPNRGYNEQFF.

The chain recombines TRBV14 with TRBJ2-4; TRBD2 matches at 8 bases. The trim removed 4 bases at V and 2 bases at J, leaving 22 bases unmatched. The V gene's germline CDR1 is SGHDN and CDR2 FVKESK. This CDR3 has 21 amino acids. CDR3 in amino acids: CASSRRPREGERFWTKNIQYF. For the CDR3, the DNA is TGTGCCAGCAGCCGTAGACCCCGGGAGGGTGAGCGGTTTTGGACCAAAAACATTCAGTACTTC.